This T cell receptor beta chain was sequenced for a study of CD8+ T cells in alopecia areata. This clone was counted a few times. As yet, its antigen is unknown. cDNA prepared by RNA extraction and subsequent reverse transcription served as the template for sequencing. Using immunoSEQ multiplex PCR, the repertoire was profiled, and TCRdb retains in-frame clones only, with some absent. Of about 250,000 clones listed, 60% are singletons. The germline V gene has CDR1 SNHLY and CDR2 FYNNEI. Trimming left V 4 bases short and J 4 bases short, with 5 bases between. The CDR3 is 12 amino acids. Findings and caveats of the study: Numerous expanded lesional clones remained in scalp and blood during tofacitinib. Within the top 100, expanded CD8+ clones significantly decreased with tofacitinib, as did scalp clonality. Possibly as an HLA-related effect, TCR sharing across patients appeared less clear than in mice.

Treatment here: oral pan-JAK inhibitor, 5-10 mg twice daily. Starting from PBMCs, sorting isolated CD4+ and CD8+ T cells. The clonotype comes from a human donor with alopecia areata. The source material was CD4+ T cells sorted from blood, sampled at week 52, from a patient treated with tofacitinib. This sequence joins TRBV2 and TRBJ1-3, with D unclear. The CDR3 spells CASSVAGNTIYF. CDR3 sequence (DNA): TGTGCCAGCAGTGTCGCAGGAAACACCATATATTTT.